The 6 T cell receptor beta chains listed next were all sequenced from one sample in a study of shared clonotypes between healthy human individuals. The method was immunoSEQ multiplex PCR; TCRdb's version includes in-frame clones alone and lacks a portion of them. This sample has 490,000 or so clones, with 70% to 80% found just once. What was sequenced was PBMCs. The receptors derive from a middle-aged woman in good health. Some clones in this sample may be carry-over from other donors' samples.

Written as DNA, the CDR3 is TGTGCCAGCAGCTTGGATCCAGGGGAAACCTACGAGCAGTACTTC. Protein: CASSLDPGETYEQYF. The genes are TRBV5-4 and TRBJ2-7; D is possibly TRBD1 (6 bases). Germline CDR1 and CDR2: SGHNT and YYREEE (reference sequence). The V end was cut by 0 bases, the J end by 2 bases, with 12 bases between. This CDR3 contains 15 residues.

Here the CDR3 reads CASRGGLGSGRETQYF. The CDR3 DNA reads as TGTGCCAGTAGAGGGGGGTTGGGTAGCGGGAGAGAGACCCAGTACTTC. The rearrangement joins TRBV19 to TRBJ2-5, with 9 bases fitting TRBD2. The CDR3 extends over 16 amino acids. Germline V gene sequence: CDR1 LNHDA, CDR2 SQIVND (reference sequence). Trimming cost V 6 bases and J 4 bases; bases outside gene matches: 12.

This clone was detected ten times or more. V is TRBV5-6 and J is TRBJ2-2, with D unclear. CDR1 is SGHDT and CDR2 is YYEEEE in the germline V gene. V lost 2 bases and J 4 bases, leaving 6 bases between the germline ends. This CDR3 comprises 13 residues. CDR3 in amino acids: CASSFVITGELFF. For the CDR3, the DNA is TGTGCCAGCAGCTTTGTTATCACCGGGGAGCTGTTTTTT. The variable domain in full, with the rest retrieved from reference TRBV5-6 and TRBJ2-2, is DAGVTQSPTHLIKTRGQQVTLRCSPKSGHDTVSWYQQALGQGPQFIFQYYEEEERQRGNFPDRFSGHQFPNYSSELNVNALLLGDSALYLCASSFVITGELFFGEGSRLTVL.

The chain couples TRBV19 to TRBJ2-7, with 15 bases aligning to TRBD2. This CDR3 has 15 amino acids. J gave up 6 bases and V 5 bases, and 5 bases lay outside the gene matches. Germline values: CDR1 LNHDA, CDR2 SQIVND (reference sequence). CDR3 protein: CASSPMGLAGGEQYF. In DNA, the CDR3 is TGTGCCAGTAGTCCGATGGGACTAGCGGGAGGCGAGCAGTACTTC.

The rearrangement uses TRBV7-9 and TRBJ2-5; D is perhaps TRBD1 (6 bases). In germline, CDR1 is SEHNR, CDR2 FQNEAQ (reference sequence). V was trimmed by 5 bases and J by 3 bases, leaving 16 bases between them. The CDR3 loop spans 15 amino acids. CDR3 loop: CASSNTGNREETQYF. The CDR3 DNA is TGTGCCAGCAGCAATACAGGGAATAGGGAAGAGACCCAGTACTTC.

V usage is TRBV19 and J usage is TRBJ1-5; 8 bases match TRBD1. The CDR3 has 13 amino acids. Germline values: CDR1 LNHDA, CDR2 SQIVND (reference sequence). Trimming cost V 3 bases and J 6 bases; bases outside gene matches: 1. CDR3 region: CASSIRGLQPQHF. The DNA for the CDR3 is TGTGCCAGTAGTATCAGGGGGCTTCAGCCCCAGCATTTT.